This is a list of T cell receptor beta chains from one sample in a study of T cells in Graves' hyperthyroidism and ophthalmopathy. One entry per CDR3 protein, called by TCRdb with MiXCR from the multiplex PCR reads. This sample has hundreds of thousands of distinct CDR3 sequences, with roughly 15% found just once. Sequencing was done on a sample of blood. Receptors originate from a woman aged 40 to 50 with Graves' ophthalmopathy. Both conserved end residues are part of each CDR3. The D gene is left open where the match is weak. Rows may omit the clone size; those that give it use once, few, many or a size class.

v_call,clone_size,j_call,d_call,cdr3_nt,cdr3_aa
TRBV2,many,TRBJ2-3,TRBD1,TGTGCCAGCAGCCGCGGGACAGGGTCGTTGGATACGCAGTATTTT,CASSRGTGSLDTQYF
TRBV6-2/TRBV6-3,NA,TRBJ1-5,TRBD1,TGTGCCAGCAGTTCCCACAAAGGACAGGGCGGAGGTCAGCCCCAGCATTTT,CASSSHKGQGGGQPQHF
TRBV14,NA,TRBJ2-7,NA,TGTGCCAGCAGCGAAAGGGGGACCTACGAGCAGTACTTC,CASSERGTYEQYF
TRBV2,NA,TRBJ2-1,TRBD2,TGTGCCAGCAGTGAAACTAGCGGGAGGGCCCCATACAATGAGCAGTTCTTC,CASSETSGRAPYNEQFF
TRBV30,many,TRBJ2-7,NA,TGTGCCTGGAGTGTTCAGCCTACCTACGAGCAGTACTTC,CAWSVQPTYEQYF
TRBV5-1,many,TRBJ1-1,NA,TGCGCCAGCAGCTTGACCAGTGCTAGGACTGAAGCTTTCTTT,CASSLTSARTEAFF
TRBV5-1,NA,TRBJ2-3,NA,TGCGCCAGCAGCTTGGGAGAGGGCCGGCAAGGGGATACGCAGTATTTT,CASSLGEGRQGDTQYF
TRBV5-1,many,TRBJ1-1,TRBD1,TGCGCCAGCAGCTCCCGGGACAGGGACGGAGCGACTGAAGCTTTCTTT,CASSSRDRDGATEAFF
TRBV19,NA,TRBJ1-3,NA,TGTGCCAGTCAGATTCAGAGCTCTGGAAACACCATATATTTT,CASQIQSSGNTIYF
TRBV28,many,TRBJ1-2,NA,TGTGCCAGCAGTTTCCAGGGTTATGGCTACACCTTC,CASSFQGYGYTF
TRBV20-1,many,TRBJ2-3,NA,TGCAGTGCTAGAGATTACGATCTGGGCGGCACAGATACGCAGTATTTT,CSARDYDLGGTDTQYF
TRBV7-9,many,TRBJ1-2,NA,TGTGCCAGCAGCCCTATCAGCGGGACACGAAACTATGGCTACACCTTC,CASSPISGTRNYGYTF
TRBV2,many,TRBJ1-5,NA,TGTGCCAGCAGTGAATTCTTGGGGGCAAGCAATCAGCCCCAGCATTTT,CASSEFLGASNQPQHF
TRBV7-2,many,TRBJ2-1,NA,TGTGCCAGCAGCTCTTACCTAGAAAATGAGCAGTTCTTC,CASSSYLENEQFF
TRBV28,many,TRBJ2-7,TRBD1,TGTGCCACCCGGGGGGACAGGGCAGGGACCTACGAGCAGTACTTC,CATRGDRAGTYEQYF
TRBV12-3/TRBV12-4,NA,TRBJ1-5,TRBD1,TGTGCCAGCAGTTACGGAGGGGGCCCTAGCAATCAGCCCCAGCATTTT,CASSYGGGPSNQPQHF
TRBV5-1,many,TRBJ2-1,TRBD2,TGCGCCAGCAGCTTGGCCATGGCGGGGGGGCTTGATGAGCAGTTCTTC,CASSLAMAGGLDEQFF
TRBV6-2/TRBV6-3,many,TRBJ2-7,TRBD1,TGTGCCAGCAGCGGCCCGAAGGACAGGACCTCCTACGAGCAGTACTTC,CASSGPKDRTSYEQYF
TRBV10-3,many,TRBJ1-1,TRBD1,TGTGCCATCAAGGGGAACAGGGGGCAGCTCACTGAAGCTTTCTTT,CAIKGNRGQLTEAFF
TRBV12-3/TRBV12-4,many,TRBJ2-1,NA,TGTGCCAGCAGTTCGGGTCCAGGATTACCCTACAATGAGCAGTTCTTC,CASSSGPGLPYNEQFF
TRBV27,NA,TRBJ2-1,NA,TGTGCCAGCAGTCCTGACAAGAATGCTTACAATGAGCAGTTCTTC,CASSPDKNAYNEQFF
TRBV20-1,many,TRBJ1-5,TRBD1,TGCAGTGTTACCCCGGGACAGCCAATTCAGCCCCAGCATTTT,CSVTPGQPIQPQHF
TRBV5-4,many,TRBJ2-7,NA,TGTGCCAGCAGCCATCCGGGCGTCGAGCAGTACTTC,CASSHPGVEQYF
TRBV12-3/TRBV12-4,many,TRBJ2-5,NA,TGTGCCAGCAGTTTGGAGCCCATCGGAGAGACCCAGTACTTC,CASSLEPIGETQYF
TRBV20-1,many,TRBJ2-1,NA,TGCAGTGCCCGAGACAGACGCTCCTACAATGAGCAGTTCTTC,CSARDRRSYNEQFF
TRBV7-2,many,TRBJ1-1,NA,TGTGCCAGCAGCTTAGCGCGGAACCTGAACACTGAAGCTTTCTTT,CASSLARNLNTEAFF
TRBV30,once,TRBJ2-2,NA,TGTGCCTGGAGTGTAATCCAGCGGACGAACACCGGGGAGCTGTTTTTT,CAWSVIQRTNTGELFF
TRBV28,few,TRBJ1-6,NA,TGTGCCAGCAGTTTCAGTCTTTGGAGCTCCTATAATTCACCCCTCCACTTT,CASSFSLWSSYNSPLHF
TRBV20-1,once,TRBJ1-6,NA,TGCAGTGCCCACACAGGGACCGGATCACCCCTCCACTTT,CSAHTGTGSPLHF
TRBV5-8,NA,TRBJ1-6,NA,TGTGCCAGCAGCTTAAGGGCGCGGAATTCACCCCTCCACTTT,CASSLRARNSPLHF
TRBV3-1,few,TRBJ2-7,TRBD2,TGTGCCAGCAGCCTGAACGACGCGGGAGGCCACGAGCAGTACTTC,CASSLNDAGGHEQYF
TRBV4-1,once,TRBJ2-7,TRBD2,TGCGCCAGCAGCCAAGGGGAATTAGCGGGGGCCCACGAGCAGTACTTC,CASSQGELAGAHEQYF
TRBV27,many,TRBJ2-1,TRBD1,TGTGCCAGCAGATCCGGGACAGGGTACGGTGAGCAGTTCTTC,CASRSGTGYGEQFF
TRBV12-3/TRBV12-4,many,TRBJ2-7,TRBD2,TGTGCCAGCAGTTTACTGGGCGGGGGATCCTACGAGCAGTACTTC,CASSLLGGGSYEQYF
TRBV27,NA,TRBJ2-7,NA,TGTGCCAGCAGTTCGCCGAGAGCCGGATTTAACGAGCAGTACTTC,CASSSPRAGFNEQYF
TRBV29-1,few,TRBJ2-1,TRBD1,TGCAGCGTGGAGGGACAGGGTGGAGGTGAGCAGTTCTTC,CSVEGQGGGEQFF
TRBV20-1,few,TRBJ1-2,NA,TGCAGTGCTAGCGGAGGGGGATCTGATGGCTACACCTTC,CSASGGGSDGYTF
TRBV29-1,NA,TRBJ1-1,NA,TGCAGCGTTGAAGAGGGCGGCACTGAAGCTTTCTTT,CSVEEGGTEAFF
TRBV7-8,many,TRBJ2-1,TRBD2,TGTGCCAGCAGCTTAGGTCGCGTCGGGGGGGCCAATGAGCAGTTCTTC,CASSLGRVGGANEQFF
TRBV12-5,few,TRBJ2-2,NA,TGTGCTAGTGGATACCAGGGCACCGGGGAGCTGTTTTTT,CASGYQGTGELFF
TRBV12-5,many,TRBJ2-5,NA,TGTGCTAGTGGTTTGGTAAACGAAGAGACCCAGTACTTC,CASGLVNEETQYF
TRBV3-1,NA,TRBJ2-7,NA,TGTGCCAGCAGCCAAAGCCTCTCGGAGCAGTACTTC,CASSQSLSEQYF
TRBV2,NA,TRBJ2-2,TRBD1,TGTGCCAGCAGAGGGACAGGGTCCGCCGGGGAGCTGTTTTTT,CASRGTGSAGELFF
TRBV11-2,NA,TRBJ2-5,NA,TGTGCCAGCACCAAGGGGCAGCAAGAGACCCAGTACTTC,CASTKGQQETQYF
TRBV7-2,few,TRBJ2-1,NA,TGTGCCAGCAGCCTCCCCGTCTATGAGCAGCTCTTC,CASSLPVYEQLF
TRBV19,NA,TRBJ2-2,NA,TGTGCCAGTAGTACTCTTTACGGGGAGCTGTTTTTT,CASSTLYGELFF
TRBV20-1,many,TRBJ1-2,NA,TGCAGTGCTAGAGATCGAGGAAACTATGGCTACACCTTC,CSARDRGNYGYTF
TRBV20-1,NA,TRBJ1-2,NA,TGCAGTGCTACCCCCGGGTGGGGGGCTAACTATGGCTACACCTTC,CSATPGWGANYGYTF
TRBV20-1,many,TRBJ1-5,NA,TGCAGTGCTCAACGGGACACTTCGAATCAGCCCCAGCATTTT,CSAQRDTSNQPQHF
TRBV5-1,few,TRBJ2-1,NA,TGCGCCAGCAGCTTTGGAGTTCAAAATGAGCAGTTCTTC,CASSFGVQNEQFF
TRBV10-3,NA,TRBJ2-5,TRBD1,TGTGCCATCGCCGGGACAGTACAAGAGACCCAGTACTTC,CAIAGTVQETQYF